This entry lists 14 T cell receptor beta chains sequenced from one sample in a study of blood T cell repertoires in COVID-19. Clones were sequenced by immunoSEQ multiplex PCR, and TCRdb holds only the in-frame ones, with some missing. The sample yields over 110,000 clones, 70% to 90% seen once. Sequences were obtained from peripheral blood. The receptors shown here come from a human donor in a cohort sampled during active COVID-19.

The chain uses TRBV30 and TRBJ1-6; the D is unclear. CDR3 length: 13 amino acids. V was pared by 0 bases and J by 10 bases, with 10 bases between. CDR1 GTSNPN and CDR2 SVGIG come from the germline V gene (reference sequence). CDR3 residues: CAWSVQEESPLHF. The CDR3 coding sequence is TGTGCCTGGAGTGTACAAGAGGAATCACCCCTCCACTTT.

V and J are TRBV7-2 and TRBJ2-1, with D unclear. The germline CDR1 and CDR2 sequences are SGHTA and FQGNSA. This CDR3 region has 14 residues. The ends were cut back, 0 bases at V and 3 bases at J, with 6 bases in the middle. This CDR3 is CASSLAAGYNEQFF. The DNA for the CDR3 is TGTGCCAGCAGCTTAGCCGCCGGCTACAATGAGCAGTTCTTC.

The rearrangement links TRBV4-1 to TRBJ2-7, with 9 bases that match TRBD2. Germline CDR1 and CDR2: MGHRA and YSYEKL. The CDR3 is 15 residues long. The trim removed 1 base at V and 3 bases at J, leaving 4 bases unmatched. CDR3: CASSQGLAGVYEQYF. DNA for the CDR3: TGCGCCAGCAGCCAAGGGTTAGCGGGGGTCTACGAGCAGTACTTC.

This rearrangement joins TRBV13 to TRBJ1-1, with TRBD1 as a possible D gene (5 bases). CDR1 is PRHDT, CDR2 FYEKMQ, per germline (reference sequence). V gave up 3 bases and J gave up 0 bases, with 11 bases separating them. This CDR3 is built from 15 residues. CDR3 protein: CASSLSRDMNTEAFF. The CDR3 DNA follows: TGTGCCAGCAGCTTGTCCAGGGATATGAACACTGAAGCTTTCTTT.

V usage is TRBV30 and J usage is TRBJ1-4; TRBD1 is a possible D gene (5 bases). The CDR3 consists of 13 residues. V dropped 5 bases and J dropped 7 bases, with 14 bases sitting between them. The V gene's germline CDR1 is GTSNPN and CDR2 SVGIG (reference sequence). The CDR3 loop reads CAWSGTRGEKLFF. The CDR3 nucleotides read TGTGCCTGGTCCGGGACTCGAGGTGAAAAACTGTTTTTT.

V is TRBV14 and J is TRBJ1-5, with TRBD1 matching 10 bases. The germline gives CDR1 SGHDN, CDR2 FVKESK. The V and J ends lost 6 bases and 6 bases, in that order; junction bases with no gene match: 8. This CDR3 has 15 residues. In nucleotides, the CDR3 is TGTGCCAGCAGTCCCGGACAGGGGGATTGTCAGCCCCAGCATTTT. This sequence encodes CASSPGQGDCQPQHF.

This chain uses TRBV5-4 with TRBJ1-2; D gene unclear. Germline CDR1 SGHNT, CDR2 YYREEE (reference sequence). This CDR3 contains 15 residues. V was shortened by 0 bases and J by 0 bases, with 9 bases between the two germline ends. CDR3 protein: CASSLGHQTNYGYTF. The CDR3 DNA reads TGTGCCAGCAGCTTGGGACATCAAACTAACTATGGCTACACCTTC.

The V and J genes are TRBV9 and TRBJ2-1; maybe TRBD1 (7 bases). CDR3 size: 14 residues. Germline V gene sequence: CDR1 SGDLS, CDR2 YYNGEE. V was trimmed by 4 bases and J by 10 bases, leaving 18 bases between them. CDR3 sequence: CASSLTQGGGEQFF. The CDR3 DNA reads as TGTGCCAGCAGCCTCACCCAGGGGGGAGGCGAGCAGTTCTTC.

V is TRBV4-2 and J is TRBJ2-5; 16 nucleotides align to TRBD2. The V and J ends lost 4 bases and 4 bases, in that order; junction bases with no gene match: 9. Germline CDR1 LGHNA, CDR2 YNFKEQ. This CDR3 has 18 amino acids. In DNA, the CDR3 is TGTGCCAGCAGCCTCTCGGGACTAGCGGGGGGGCGAGGAGAGACCCAGTACTTC. As protein: CASSLSGLAGGRGETQYF.

The chain combines TRBV11-3 with TRBJ2-2; 8 bases are shared with TRBD2. J gave up 5 bases and V 3 bases, and 11 bases lay outside the gene matches. The CDR3 consists of 17 residues. The germline gives CDR1 SGHNT, CDR2 YENEEA. The CDR3, as DNA: TGTGCCAGCAGCTTCAACCAGCGGGGGTGGAGGACCGGGGAGCTGTTTTTT. Its translation is CASSFNQRGWRTGELFF. The variable domain in full, completed from reference TRBV11-3 and TRBJ2-2, reads EAGVVQSPRYKIIEKKQPVAFWCNPISGHNTLYWYLQNLGQGPELLIRYENEEAVDDSQLPKDRFSAERLKGVDSTLKIQPAELGDSAVYLCASSFNQRGWRTGELFFGEGSRLTVL.

The chain joins TRBV29-1 to TRBJ2-7, with D perhaps TRBD2 (5 bases). The CDR3 is 12 amino acids. V lost 1 base and J lost 6, with 10 bases in between. From germline, CDR1 is SQVTM and CDR2 ANQGSEA. The CDR3 bases are TGCAGCGTTGAAGGTGAGGGCCCCGAGCAGTACTTC. It translates to CSVEGEGPEQYF.

V is TRBV6-2 or TRBV6-3 and J is TRBJ2-3; D gene ambiguous. There are 13 residues in the CDR3. The germline V gene has CDR1 MNHEY and CDR2 SVGEGT. Trimming removed 2 bases from V and 2 bases from J, with 5 bases in between. CDR3 sequence reads: CASSYHTTDTQYF. The CDR3 nucleotides are TGTGCCAGCAGTTACCACACCACAGATACGCAGTATTTT.

This clone has only a few counts. The V and J genes are TRBV15 and TRBJ1-2; D is undetermined. The CDR3 runs to 13 residues. Germline lookup yields CDR1 LNHNV and CDR2 YYDKDF (reference sequence). V dropped 1 base and J dropped 3 bases, with 6 bases sitting between them. This CDR3 is CATSRGQDYGYTF. For the CDR3, the DNA is TGTGCCACCAGCAGAGGGCAGGACTATGGCTACACCTTC.

The rearrangement links TRBV7-8 to TRBJ2-1, with 15 positions matching TRBD2. Trimming cost V 4 bases and J 8 bases; bases outside gene matches: 9. CDR1 and CDR2 from the germline V gene are SGHVS and FQNEAQ. The CDR3 consists of 17 residues. The CDR3 DNA sequence: TGTGCCAGCAGCTGGACTAGCGGGGGGGCCTTATTCGATGAGCAGTTCTTC. Residues: CASSWTSGGALFDEQFF.